This T cell receptor beta chain originates from a study of cytomegalovirus exposure and HLA in healthy donors. The CDR3 totals 15 residues. With 5 bases removed from V and 1 base from J, the gap between germline ends came to 15 bases. Germline V lookup: CDR1 SGHAT, CDR2 FQNNGV. The PCR ran on 60 Vbeta and 13 Jbeta primers. This table comes from immunoSEQ multiplex PCR, and its TCRdb copy is limited to in-frame clones, with some not included. The sample features about 150,000 clones, with under 2% in its top ten. The chain couples TRBV11-2 to TRBJ2-7, with D tentatively TRBD2 (6 bases). This TCR derives from a woman between 45 and 65 years old in good health and CMV-seronegative. The specimen was PBMCs. The CDR3 loop reads CASSQRLRGSYEQYF. CDR3 coding DNA: TGTGCCAGCAGCCAGAGGCTGCGGGGTTCCTACGAGCAGTACTTC. The complete variable domain, with remaining parts taken from reference TRBV11-2 and TRBJ2-7, reads EAGVAQSPRYKIIEKRQSVAFWCNPISGHATLYWYQQILGQGPKLLIQFQNNGVVDDSQLPKDRFSAERLKGVDSTLKIQPAKLEDSAVYLCASSQRLRGSYEQYFGPGTRLTVT.